This T cell receptor beta chain was documented in a study of blood T cell repertoires in COVID-19. Participants' own reports of clinical history determined their cohort assignment. Profiled with immunoSEQ multiplex PCR; TCRdb holds only in-frame clones, not every one. The sample has some 200,000 clones, about 76% seen once. The CDR3 spans 14 residues. Unmatched junction bases numbered 4, after V lost 3 bases and J lost 3 bases. The germline V gene encodes CDR1 LNHNV and CDR2 YYDKDF (reference sequence). The receptor comes from a woman between 50 and 59 years old with acute COVID-19. The sample comprised PBMCs or T cells enriched from blood (not recorded which). The chain employs TRBV15 and TRBJ1-2, with 7 positions matching TRBD1. The CDR3 sequence: CATSSQTGYYGYTF. DNA for the CDR3: TGTGCCACCAGCAGTCAGACAGGGTACTATGGCTACACCTTC.